This is a list of T cell receptor beta chains from one sample in a study of T cell responses to AZD1222 COVID-19 vaccine. Method: immunoSEQ multiplex PCR; TCRdb's copy keeps in-frame clones and lacks some. The repertoire holds approximately 98,000 clones, more than 70% seen once, with 3.1% in the top ten. The source was peripheral blood, collected on day 0 of MenACWY control vaccination. Receptors were obtained from an adult in good health. Both conserved end residues are part of each CDR3. A D gene is named only where the DNA matches it firmly. Only some rows state a clone size, as once, few, many or a class for expanded clones.

-	TRBJ1-1	-	TRBV9	TGTGCCAGCAGCCGGTTGGGCCAGGCGAACACTGAAGCTTTCTTT	CASSRLGQANTEAFF
-	TRBJ1-2	-	TRBV9	TGTGCCAGCAGCGTCGGACAACGAAATGGCTACACCTTC	CASSVGQRNGYTF
TRBD1	TRBJ1-2	-	TRBV30	TGTGCCTGGAGCCCGGACAGGGGGCCTGGCTACACCTTC	CAWSPDRGPGYTF
TRBD2	TRBJ2-7	-	TRBV7-9	TGTGCCAGCAGCTCCCGGGTTAGCGGGGAGACCTACGAGCAGTACTTC	CASSSRVSGETYEQYF
TRBD1	TRBJ2-1	-	TRBV20-1	TGCAGTGCTAGTCGGGACAGGGTGGCCTACAATGAGCAGTTCTTC	CSASRDRVAYNEQFF
-	TRBJ1-2	once	TRBV27	TGTGCCAGCAGTTTAAAGGGAGATGGGGGCTACACCTTC	CASSLKGDGGYTF
-	TRBJ2-5	-	TRBV18	TGTGCCAGCTCACAGGAGGAGGGCCCAGAGACCCAGTACTTC	CASSQEEGPETQYF
-	TRBJ1-1	-	TRBV5-1	TGCGCCAGCAGCATTTACCTGGACACTGAAGCTTTCTTT	CASSIYLDTEAFF
-	TRBJ2-1	-	TRBV19	TGTGCCAGTAGTAGCCTTTCCCTCGGGTCTGAGCAGTTCTTC	CASSSLSLGSEQFF
-	TRBJ2-1	-	TRBV10-2	TGCGCCAGCAGTGTTGGCGGGTCAGGGGAGCAGTTCTTC	CASSVGGSGEQFF
-	TRBJ2-5	-	TRBV27	TGTGCCAGCAGTTTAGGGTTAGGGCAAGAGACCCAGTACTTC	CASSLGLGQETQYF
-	TRBJ1-2	-	TRBV4-2	TGTGCCAGCAGCCAAGATTCAGGGACGGAAAACTATGGCTACACCTTC	CASSQDSGTENYGYTF
-	TRBJ2-1	once	TRBV13	TGTGCCAGCAGCTTAGGTTGGGCCGGAGCTATGGGCTACAATGAGCAGTTCTTC	CASSLGWAGAMGYNEQFF
-	TRBJ2-5	-	TRBV20-1	TGCAGTGCTGGACCCCAGGCAACCCAGTACTTC	CSAGPQATQYF
TRBD1	TRBJ1-3	-	TRBV5-1	TGCGCCAGCAGCTTGCTAATGGGGGACAGGGATGACGGAAACACCATATATTTT	CASSLLMGDRDDGNTIYF
TRBD1	TRBJ2-4	-	TRBV6-1	TGTGCCAGCAGTGAAAGAAGTATTGGCCTCGGGACAGGGAAAGACATTCAGTACTTC	CASSERSIGLGTGKDIQYF
-	TRBJ2-4	-	TRBV28	TGTGCCAGCAGTTTAACAGGGAGGGACATTCAGTACTTC	CASSLTGRDIQYF
-	TRBJ1-6	-	TRBV15	TGTGCCACCAGCAGAGGCGGCAGGGTGGATTCACCCCTCCACTTT	CATSRGGRVDSPLHF
-	TRBJ2-7	-	TRBV7-9	TGTGCCAGCAGCTTACCCCGGGACACCTACGAGCAGTACTTC	CASSLPRDTYEQYF
TRBD1	TRBJ2-2	few	TRBV7-3	TGTGCCAGCAGCAGGGGACAGGGCGCCGGGGAGCTGTTTTTT	CASSRGQGAGELFF
-	TRBJ1-3	-	TRBV10-3	TGTGCCATCAGTGAGTCGGGCCTGATGGCTGGAAACACCATATATTTT	CAISESGLMAGNTIYF
-	TRBJ2-1	few	TRBV19	TGTGCCAGTAGTATTGGGACGGCCCCGAGCTCCTACAATGAGCAGTTCTTC	CASSIGTAPSSYNEQFF
TRBD2	TRBJ2-5	-	TRBV7-2	TGTGCCAGCAGCTTAGGGTCCCTAGCGGGACAAGAGACCCAGTACTTC	CASSLGSLAGQETQYF
-	TRBJ2-7	-	TRBV10-1	TGCGCCAGCAGTGAGTCTGGCAGTCACTACGAGCAGTACTTC	CASSESGSHYEQYF
-	TRBJ1-5	-	TRBV5-1	TGCGCCAGCAGCTTGGGGGGGTCAACTAGCAATCAGCCCCAGCATTTT	CASSLGGSTSNQPQHF
-	TRBJ1-1	-	TRBV3-1/TRBV3-2	TGTGCCAGCAGCCAAGTAGGGACTGAAGCTTTCTTT	CASSQVGTEAFF
-	TRBJ2-2	-	TRBV3-1/TRBV3-2	TGTGCCAGCAGCCCCCGCCCCGAGGCCGGGGAGCTGTTTTTT	CASSPRPEAGELFF
-	TRBJ1-4	-	TRBV3-1/TRBV3-2	TGTGCCAGCAGCCAAGAGGCCGGCCTGGGAGCGGGACTGTTTTTT	CASSQEAGLGAGLFF